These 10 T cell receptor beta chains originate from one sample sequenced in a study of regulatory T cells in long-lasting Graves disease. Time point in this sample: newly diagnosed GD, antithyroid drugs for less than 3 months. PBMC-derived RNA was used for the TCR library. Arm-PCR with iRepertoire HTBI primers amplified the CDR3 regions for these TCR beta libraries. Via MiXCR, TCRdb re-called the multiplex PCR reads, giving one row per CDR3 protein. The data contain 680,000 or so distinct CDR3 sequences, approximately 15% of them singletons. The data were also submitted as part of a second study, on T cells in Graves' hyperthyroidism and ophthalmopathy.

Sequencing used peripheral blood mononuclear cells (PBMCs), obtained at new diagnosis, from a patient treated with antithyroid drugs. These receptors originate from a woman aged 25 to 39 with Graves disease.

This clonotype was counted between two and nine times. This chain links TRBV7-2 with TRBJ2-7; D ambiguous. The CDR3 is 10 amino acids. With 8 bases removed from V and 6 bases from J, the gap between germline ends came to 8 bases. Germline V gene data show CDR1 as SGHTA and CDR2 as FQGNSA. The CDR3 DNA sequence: TGTGCCAGCCCCGGGCTCGAGCAGTACTTC. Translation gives CASPGLEQYF.

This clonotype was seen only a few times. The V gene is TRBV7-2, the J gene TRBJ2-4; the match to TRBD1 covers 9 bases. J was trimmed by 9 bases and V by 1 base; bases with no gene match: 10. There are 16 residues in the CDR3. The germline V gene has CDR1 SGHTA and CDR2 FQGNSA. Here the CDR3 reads CASSLDQQGARVIQYF. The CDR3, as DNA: TGTGCCAGCAGCTTAGACCAACAGGGGGCGAGGGTCATTCAGTACTTC.

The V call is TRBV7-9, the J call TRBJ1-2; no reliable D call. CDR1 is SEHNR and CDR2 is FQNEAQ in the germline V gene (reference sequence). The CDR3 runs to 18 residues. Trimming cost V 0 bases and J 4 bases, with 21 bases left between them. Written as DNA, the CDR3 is TGTGCCAGCAGCTTAGCGCCCCCCCTTGCCGTGGCGGGCTATGGCTACACCTTC. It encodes CASSLAPPLAVAGYGYTF.

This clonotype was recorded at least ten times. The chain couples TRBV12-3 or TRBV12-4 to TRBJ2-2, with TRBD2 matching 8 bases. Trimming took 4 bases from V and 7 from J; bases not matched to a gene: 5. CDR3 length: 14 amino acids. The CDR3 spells CASSSGGGGGELFF. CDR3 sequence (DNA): TGTGCCAGCAGTTCGGGAGGGGGAGGCGGGGAGCTGTTTTTT.

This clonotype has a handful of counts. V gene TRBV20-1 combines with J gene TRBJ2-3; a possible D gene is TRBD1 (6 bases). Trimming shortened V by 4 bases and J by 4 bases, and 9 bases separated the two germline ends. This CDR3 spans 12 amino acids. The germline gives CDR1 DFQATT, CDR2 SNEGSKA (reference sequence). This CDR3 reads CSAIRGSDTQYF. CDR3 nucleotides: TGCAGTGCTATAAGGGGGTCAGATACGCAGTATTTT.

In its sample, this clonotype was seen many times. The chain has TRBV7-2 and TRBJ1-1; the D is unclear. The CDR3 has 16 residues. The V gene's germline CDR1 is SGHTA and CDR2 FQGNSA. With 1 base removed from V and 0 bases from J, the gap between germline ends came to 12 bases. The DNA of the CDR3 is TGTGCCAGCAGCTTAGGAGGAGGACTGCTGAACACTGAAGCTTTCTTT. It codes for CASSLGGGLLNTEAFF.

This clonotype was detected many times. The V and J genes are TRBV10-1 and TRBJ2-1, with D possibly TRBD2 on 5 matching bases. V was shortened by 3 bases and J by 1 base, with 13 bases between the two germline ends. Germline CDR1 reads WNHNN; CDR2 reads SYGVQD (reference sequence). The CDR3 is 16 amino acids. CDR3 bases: TGCGCCAGCAGTGAAGGCCAGCGGAATTCCTACAATGAGCAGTTCTTC. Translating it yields CASSEGQRNSYNEQFF.

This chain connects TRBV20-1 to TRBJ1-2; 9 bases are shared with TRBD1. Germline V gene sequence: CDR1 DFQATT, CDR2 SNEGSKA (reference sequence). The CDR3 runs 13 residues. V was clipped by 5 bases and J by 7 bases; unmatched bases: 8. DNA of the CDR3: TGCAGTGCTTGGGACAGGGAGGATGGTGGCTACACCTTC. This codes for CSAWDREDGGYTF.

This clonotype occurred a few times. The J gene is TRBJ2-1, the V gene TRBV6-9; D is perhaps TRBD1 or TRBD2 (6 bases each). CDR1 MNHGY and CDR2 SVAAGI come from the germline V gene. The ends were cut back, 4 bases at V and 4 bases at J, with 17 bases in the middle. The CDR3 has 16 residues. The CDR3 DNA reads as TGTGCCAGCAGTTTCGAGGGGGGAGCCCTATACAATGAGCAGTTCTTC. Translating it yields CASSFEGGALYNEQFF.

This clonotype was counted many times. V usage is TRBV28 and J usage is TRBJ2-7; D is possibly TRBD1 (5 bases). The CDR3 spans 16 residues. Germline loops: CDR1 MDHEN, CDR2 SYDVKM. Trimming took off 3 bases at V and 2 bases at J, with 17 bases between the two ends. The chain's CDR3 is CASSFSLDNPAYEQYF. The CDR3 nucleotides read TGTGCCAGCAGTTTTAGTTTGGACAACCCAGCCTACGAGCAGTACTTC.